This T cell receptor beta chain was identified in a study of blood T cell repertoires in COVID-19. About the research overall: COVID-19 samples from acute and convalescent phases originated in the United States, Italy and Spain. PBMCs, B-cell-depleted T cells, or T cells were the source of the cDNA or gDNA that made up the material.

V shed 6 bases, J shed 4 bases, and the junction held 15 bases outside the gene matches. CDR3 length: 18 amino acids. CDR1 and CDR2 (germline): MNHEY, SMNVEV (reference sequence). Authors' analysis steps: From reference gene primer amplification, estimates of nucleated cell counts were derived. TCRdb keeps only in-frame clones here, not all; method: immunoSEQ multiplex PCR. That table furnishes V, J and clone size, whereas the DNA furnished D and trimming. The table records 200,000 to 250,000 clones, around 84% of them present only once. The chain is built from TRBV27 and TRBJ2-1; 10 bases align to TRBD2. The sample comprised peripheral blood. The clonotype originates from a woman at least 80 years old with active or convalescent COVID-19. The DNA for the CDR3 is TGTGCCAGCAGCCAAGGTCGGCTAGCGGGGGCCCAGTACAATGAGCAGTTCTTC. Encoded protein: CASSQGRLAGAQYNEQFF.